The rows below give T cell receptor beta chains drawn from one sample of a study of T cell repertoires in cytomegalovirus infection. Each CDR3 protein gets one entry after TCRdb re-called the reads with MiXCR. The sample consists of about 530,000 distinct CDR3 sequences, more than 20% of them appearing once. The sequenced sample was PBMCs. The source is a human donor in good health (CMV status not recorded). Some clones in this sample may be carry-over from other donors' samples. Each CDR3 is given with its conserved first and last residue. The order of the fields is clone size, D gene, V gene, J gene, CDR3 DNA, CDR3 protein. A D gene is named only where the DNA matches it firmly. Only part of the rows carry a size: once, few, many, or a class if the clone is expanded.

NA,TRBD2,TRBV20-1,TRBJ2-1,TGCAGTGCTAGAGATCTTTTCAGGGCAGCGGGAGACTACAATGAGCAGTTCTTC,CSARDLFRAAGDYNEQFF
few,NA,TRBV6-6,TRBJ2-3,TGTGCCAGCAGTTACTCCGACGGGACTGTGGCCCAGGTGGGGCAGTATTTT,CASSYSDGTVAQVGQYF
NA,NA,TRBV20-1,TRBJ1-3,TGCAGTGAGAGCGGGCAGGGGACCGCCTCTGGAAACACCATATATTTT,CSESGQGTASGNTIYF
many,NA,TRBV7-2,TRBJ2-2,TGTGCCAGCAGCCTCCAGGCGAACAGGCGCGCCGGGGAGCTGTTTTTT,CASSLQANRRAGELFF
NA,NA,TRBV5-1,TRBJ1-1,TGCGCCAGCAGCTTGTATCGACAGCCGAACACTGAAGCTTTCTTT,CASSLYRQPNTEAFF
many,TRBD2,TRBV7-8,TRBJ2-3,TGTGCCAGCAGCTTACCGCCGACTAGCGGGATCACAGATACGCAGTATTTT,CASSLPPTSGITDTQYF
NA,TRBD1,TRBV19,TRBJ1-6,TGTGCCAGTAGTACAAAGACAGGGTGGAATTCACCCCTCCACTTT,CASSTKTGWNSPLHF
NA,NA,TRBV28,TRBJ2-7,TGTGCCAGCAGCCCCACTTTAGGCGATGCCTCCGAGCAGTACTTC,CASSPTLGDASEQYF
few,TRBD2,TRBV5-6,TRBJ2-5,TGTGCCAGCAGCAGGGGACTAGCGGGAGATGAGACCCAGTACTTC,CASSRGLAGDETQYF
few,TRBD2,TRBV18,TRBJ2-1,TGTGCCAGCTCACCACCGGGGACTAGCGGACAGTTCTTC,CASSPPGTSGQFF
few,TRBD1,TRBV12-3/TRBV12-4,TRBJ2-7,TGTGCCAGCAGTTTGGGAACAGGGACAGCCTACGAGCAGTACTTC,CASSLGTGTAYEQYF
few,NA,TRBV27,TRBJ2-1,TGTGCCAGCAGTACAGCCGGGACGTATCTTCTCTTC,CASSTAGTYLLF
few,NA,TRBV12-3/TRBV12-4,TRBJ2-1,TGTGCCAGCAGTTTACCGGGGATGTCCTACAATGAGCAGTTCTTC,CASSLPGMSYNEQFF
NA,NA,TRBV27,TRBJ1-2,TGTGCCAGTCGAACCCCACGGGGAGCTAACTATGGCTACACCTTC,CASRTPRGANYGYTF
NA,NA,TRBV10-3,TRBJ1-2,TGTGCCATCAGTGAGTCTTCGGGGGCGGTCTATGGCTACACCTTC,CAISESSGAVYGYTF
NA,NA,TRBV7-1,TRBJ2-7,TGTGCCAGCATCATATACCCGGGACTCACCGACGAGCAGTACTTC,CASIIYPGLTDEQYF
NA,NA,TRBV18,TRBJ1-1,TGTGCCAGCTCACCAAGGGGACGAGAAGCTTTCTTT,CASSPRGREAFF
few,NA,TRBV7-9,TRBJ2-2,TGTGCCAGTCATCTTCCCGGGGAGCTGTTTTTT,CASHLPGELFF